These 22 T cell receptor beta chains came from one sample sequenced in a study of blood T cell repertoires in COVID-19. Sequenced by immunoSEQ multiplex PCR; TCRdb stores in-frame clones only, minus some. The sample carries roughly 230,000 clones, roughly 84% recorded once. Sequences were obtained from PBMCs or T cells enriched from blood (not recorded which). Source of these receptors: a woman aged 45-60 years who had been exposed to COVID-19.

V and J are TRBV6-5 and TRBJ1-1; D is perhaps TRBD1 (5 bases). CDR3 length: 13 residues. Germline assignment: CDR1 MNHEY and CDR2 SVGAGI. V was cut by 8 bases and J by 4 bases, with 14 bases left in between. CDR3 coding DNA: TGTGCCAGCTTTCGAGAAAGGGGCACTGAAGCTTTCTTT. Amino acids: CASFRERGTEAFF.

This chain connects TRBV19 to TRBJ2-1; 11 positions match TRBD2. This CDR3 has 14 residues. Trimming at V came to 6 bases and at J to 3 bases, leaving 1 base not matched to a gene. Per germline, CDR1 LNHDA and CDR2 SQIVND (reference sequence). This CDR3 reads CASRLAGVYNEQFF. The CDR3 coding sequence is TGTGCCAGTAGACTAGCGGGGGTCTACAATGAGCAGTTCTTC.

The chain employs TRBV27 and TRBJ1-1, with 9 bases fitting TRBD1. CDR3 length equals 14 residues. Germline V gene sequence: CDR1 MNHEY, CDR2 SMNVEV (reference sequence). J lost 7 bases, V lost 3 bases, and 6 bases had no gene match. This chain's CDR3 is CASSLSQGAYEAFF. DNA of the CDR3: TGTGCCAGCAGTTTGTCACAGGGGGCATATGAAGCTTTCTTT.

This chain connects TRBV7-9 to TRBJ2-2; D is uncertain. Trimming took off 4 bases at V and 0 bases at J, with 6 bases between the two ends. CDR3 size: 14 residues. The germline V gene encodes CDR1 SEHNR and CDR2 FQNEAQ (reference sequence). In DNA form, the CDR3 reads TGTGCCAGCAGCTCGCAGGCGAACACCGGGGAGCTGTTTTTT. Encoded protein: CASSSQANTGELFF.

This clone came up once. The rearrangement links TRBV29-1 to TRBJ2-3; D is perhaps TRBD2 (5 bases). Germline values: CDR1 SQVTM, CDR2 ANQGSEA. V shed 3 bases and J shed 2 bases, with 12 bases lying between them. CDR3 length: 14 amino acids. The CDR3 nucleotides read TGCAGCGTTGAGGGGAGACTTTTCACAGATACGCAGTATTTT. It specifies CSVEGRLFTDTQYF.

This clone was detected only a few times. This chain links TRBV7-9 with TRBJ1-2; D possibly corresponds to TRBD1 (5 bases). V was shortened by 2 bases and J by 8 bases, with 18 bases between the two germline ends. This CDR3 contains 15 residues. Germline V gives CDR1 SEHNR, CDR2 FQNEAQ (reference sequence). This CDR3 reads CASSLTNTAGGGYTF. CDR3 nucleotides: TGTGCCAGCAGCTTAACCAACACAGCGGGGGGAGGCTACACCTTC. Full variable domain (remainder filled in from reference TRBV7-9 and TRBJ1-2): DTGVSQNPRHKITKRGQNVTFRCDPISEHNRLYWYRQTLGQGPEFLTYFQNEAQLEKSRLLSDRFSAERPKGSFSTLEIQRTEQGDSAMYLCASSLTNTAGGGYTFGSGTRLTVV.

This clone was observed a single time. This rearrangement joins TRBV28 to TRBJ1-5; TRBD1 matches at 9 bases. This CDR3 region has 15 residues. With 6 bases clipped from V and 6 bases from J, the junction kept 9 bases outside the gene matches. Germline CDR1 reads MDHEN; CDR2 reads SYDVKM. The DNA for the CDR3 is TGTGCCAGCAGCCCACAGGGGGCGCGAGCTCAGCCCCAGCATTTT. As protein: CASSPQGARAQPQHF.

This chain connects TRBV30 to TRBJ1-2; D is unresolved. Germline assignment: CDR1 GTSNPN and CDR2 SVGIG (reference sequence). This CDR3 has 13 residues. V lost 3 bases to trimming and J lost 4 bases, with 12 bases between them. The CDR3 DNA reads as TGTGCCTGGAGCCTGGACGGACTCTATGGCTACACCTTC. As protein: CAWSLDGLYGYTF.

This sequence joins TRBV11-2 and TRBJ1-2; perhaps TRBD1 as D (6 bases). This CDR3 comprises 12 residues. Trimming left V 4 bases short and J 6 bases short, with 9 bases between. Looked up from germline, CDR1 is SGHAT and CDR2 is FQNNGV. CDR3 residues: CASSSTGDGYTF. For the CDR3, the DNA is TGTGCCAGCAGCTCGACAGGTGATGGCTACACCTTC.

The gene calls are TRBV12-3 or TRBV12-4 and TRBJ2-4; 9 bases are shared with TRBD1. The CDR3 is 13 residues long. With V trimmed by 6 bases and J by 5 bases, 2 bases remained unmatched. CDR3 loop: CASRTGGENIQYF. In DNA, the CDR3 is TGTGCCAGCAGGACAGGGGGGGAAAACATTCAGTACTTC.

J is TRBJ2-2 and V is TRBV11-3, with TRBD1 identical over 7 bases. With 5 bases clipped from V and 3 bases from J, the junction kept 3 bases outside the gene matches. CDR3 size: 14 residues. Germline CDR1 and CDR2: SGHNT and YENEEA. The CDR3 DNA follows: TGTGCCAGCAGCCCCACAGGGGACACCGGGGAGCTGTTTTTT. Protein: CASSPTGDTGELFF.

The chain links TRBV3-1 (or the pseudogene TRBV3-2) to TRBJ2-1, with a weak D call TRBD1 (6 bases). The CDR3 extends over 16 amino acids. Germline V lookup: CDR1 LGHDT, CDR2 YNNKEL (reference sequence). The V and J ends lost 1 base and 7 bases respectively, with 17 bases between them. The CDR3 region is CASSQGRGRGWNEQFF. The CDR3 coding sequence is TGTGCCAGCAGCCAAGGAAGGGGCAGGGGATGGAATGAGCAGTTCTTC.

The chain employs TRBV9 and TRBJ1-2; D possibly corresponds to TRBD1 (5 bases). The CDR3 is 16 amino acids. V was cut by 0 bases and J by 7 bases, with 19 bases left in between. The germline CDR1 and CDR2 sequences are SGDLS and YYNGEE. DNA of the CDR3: TGTGCCAGCAGCGTAGGTATGGGTGCAGGGATTGGTGGCTACACCTTC. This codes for CASSVGMGAGIGGYTF.

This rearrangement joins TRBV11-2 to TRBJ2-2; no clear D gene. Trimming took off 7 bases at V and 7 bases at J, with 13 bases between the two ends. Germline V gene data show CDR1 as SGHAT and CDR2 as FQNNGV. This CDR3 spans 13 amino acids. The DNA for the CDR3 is TGTGCCAGCACTACGTCGTCGTTCGGGGAGCTGTTTTTT. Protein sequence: CASTTSSFGELFF. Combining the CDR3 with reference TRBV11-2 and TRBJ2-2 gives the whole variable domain EAGVAQSPRYKIIEKRQSVAFWCNPISGHATLYWYQQILGQGPKLLIQFQNNGVVDDSQLPKDRFSAERLKGVDSTLKIQPAKLEDSAVYLCASTTSSFGELFFGEGSRLTVL.

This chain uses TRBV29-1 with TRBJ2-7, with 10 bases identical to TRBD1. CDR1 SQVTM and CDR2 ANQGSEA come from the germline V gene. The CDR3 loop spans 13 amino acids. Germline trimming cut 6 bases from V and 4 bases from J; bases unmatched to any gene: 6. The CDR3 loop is CSVRTGGAYEQYF. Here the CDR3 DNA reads TGCAGCGTGAGGACAGGGGGTGCGTACGAGCAGTACTTC.

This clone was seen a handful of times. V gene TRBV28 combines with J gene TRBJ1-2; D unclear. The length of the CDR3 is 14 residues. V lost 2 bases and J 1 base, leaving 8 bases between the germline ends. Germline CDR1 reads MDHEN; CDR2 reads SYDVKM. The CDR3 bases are TGTGCCAGCAGTTTACCGGGGTTTAACTATGGCTACACCTTC. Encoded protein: CASSLPGFNYGYTF.

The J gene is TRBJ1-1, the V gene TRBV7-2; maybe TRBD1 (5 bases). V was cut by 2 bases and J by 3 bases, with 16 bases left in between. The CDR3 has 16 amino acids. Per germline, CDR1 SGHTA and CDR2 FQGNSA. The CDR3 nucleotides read TGTGCCAGCAGCTTAAGCGGTCCCCCGGGGGACACTGAAGCTTTCTTT. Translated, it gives CASSLSGPPGDTEAFF.

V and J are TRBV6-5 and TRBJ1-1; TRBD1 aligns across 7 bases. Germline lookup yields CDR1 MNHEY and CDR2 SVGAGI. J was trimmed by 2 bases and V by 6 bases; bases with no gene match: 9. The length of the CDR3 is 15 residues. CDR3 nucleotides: TGTGCCAGCAGACCCCCGGGACAGACAAACACTGAAGCTTTCTTT. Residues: CASRPPGQTNTEAFF.

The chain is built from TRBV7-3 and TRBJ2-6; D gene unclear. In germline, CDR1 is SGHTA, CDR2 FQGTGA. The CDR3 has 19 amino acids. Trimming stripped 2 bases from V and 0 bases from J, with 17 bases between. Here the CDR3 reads CASSLEMVNILSGANVLTF. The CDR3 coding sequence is TGTGCCAGCAGCTTAGAGATGGTGAATATACTCTCTGGGGCCAACGTCCTGACTTTC.

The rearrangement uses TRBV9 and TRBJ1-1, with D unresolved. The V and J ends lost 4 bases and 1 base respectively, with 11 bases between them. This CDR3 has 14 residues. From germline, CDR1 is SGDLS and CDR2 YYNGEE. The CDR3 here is CASSLSAGNTEAFF. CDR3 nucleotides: TGTGCCAGCAGCTTAAGTGCAGGGAACACTGAAGCTTTCTTT.

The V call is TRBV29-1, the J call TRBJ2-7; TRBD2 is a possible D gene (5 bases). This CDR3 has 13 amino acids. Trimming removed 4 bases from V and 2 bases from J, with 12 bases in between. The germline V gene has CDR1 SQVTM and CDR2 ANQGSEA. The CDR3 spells CSVARTSPYEQYF. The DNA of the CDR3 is TGCAGCGTTGCTCGGACTTCTCCCTACGAGCAGTACTTC.

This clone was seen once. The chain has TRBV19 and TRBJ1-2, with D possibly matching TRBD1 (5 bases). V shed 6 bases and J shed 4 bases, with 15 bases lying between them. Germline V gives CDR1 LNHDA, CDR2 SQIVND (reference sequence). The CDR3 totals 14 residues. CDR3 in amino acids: CASRGRGRGYGYTF. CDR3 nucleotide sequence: TGTGCCAGTAGAGGAAGGGGTAGGGGCTATGGCTACACCTTC.